Shown below are 5 T cell receptor beta chains from a single sample sequenced in a study of T cell clonotyping in hematopoietic cell transplantation. Libraries were prepared by immunoSEQ multiplex PCR; TCRdb keeps only in-frame clonotypes and omits some of them. Of some 9,900 clones detected, roughly 79% appear once; the ten largest clones hold roughly 7.9%. The sample here was PBMCs, taken 30 days after allogeneic stem cell transplant. These receptors originate from a female patient aged 40 to 55 who had an allogeneic stem cell transplant from a related donor, so T cells may come from the graft donor. Some clones in this sample may be carry-over from other donors' samples.

V and J are TRBV5-4 and TRBJ2-5; 13 bases agree with TRBD2. Germline CDR1 reads SGHNT; CDR2 reads YYREEE (reference sequence). The CDR3 has 15 amino acids. After removal of 4 bases from V and 5 bases from J, the junction contained 5 bases not matched to a gene. The CDR3 spells CASSPRTSGSETQYF. The CDR3 nucleotides read TGTGCCAGCAGCCCTCGGACTAGCGGGAGTGAGACCCAGTACTTC.

The chain is built from TRBV5-1 and TRBJ2-5, with D maybe TRBD2 (5 bases). Between the trimmed V and J ends, which lost 0 bases and 2 bases, there was a span of 11 bases. The CDR3 runs to 15 residues. Germline V gives CDR1 SGHRS, CDR2 YFSETQ. The CDR3 is CASSLGGAMQETQYF. The CDR3 region has the DNA TGCGCCAGCAGCTTGGGGGGAGCTATGCAAGAGACCCAGTACTTC.

The rearrangement uses TRBV7-9 and TRBJ2-3; 10 bases agree with TRBD2. The germline CDR1 and CDR2 sequences are SEHNR and FQNEAQ (reference sequence). The CDR3 is made up of 15 amino acids. With V trimmed by 5 bases and J by 7 bases, 9 bases remained unmatched. This chain's CDR3 is CASSTTSGSGYTQYF. CDR3 DNA sequence: TGTGCCAGCAGCACGACTAGCGGGTCAGGCTATACGCAGTATTTT.

The gene calls are TRBV6-5 and TRBJ2-1; TRBD1 is a possible D gene (6 bases). V lost 5 bases, J lost 2 bases, and 13 bases lay in between. This CDR3 has 15 amino acids. Germline V lookup: CDR1 MNHEY, CDR2 SVGAGI. The CDR3 nucleotides read TGTGCCAGCAGTGGGTTTGGGGGCCCCTACAATGAGCAGTTCTTC. It encodes CASSGFGGPYNEQFF.

This clone was observed a handful of times. V usage is TRBV7-3 and J usage is TRBJ2-3; D gene unclear. Germline CDR1 SGHTA, CDR2 FQGTGA. Trimming shortened V by 1 base and J by 6 bases, and 14 bases separated the two germline ends. This CDR3 is 15 amino acids long. Here the CDR3 reads CASSLRRRQPDTQYF. Here the CDR3 DNA reads TGTGCCAGCAGCTTAAGGCGGCGCCAGCCGGATACGCAGTATTTT.